These T cell receptor beta chains were read from a single sample in a study of T cell repertoires in cytomegalovirus infection. These receptors' targets are unknown. TCRdb reprocessed the reads with MiXCR, giving one entry per CDR3 protein. The sample lists more than 250,000 distinct CDR3 sequences; roughly 25% were seen once. This material consisted of cultured PBMCs, taken from culture after CMV antigen stimulation. These receptors were taken from a human donor in good health (CMV status not recorded). Some clones in this sample may be carry-over from other donors' samples. Both conserved end residues are part of each CDR3. Each record gives: CDR3 length, clone size, D gene, J gene, V gene, CDR3 DNA, CDR3 protein. The D gene is left open where the match is weak. Clone size is stated in some rows and not others, as once, few, many or a class when expanded.

len: 15; abundance: once; d_gene: -; j_gene: TRBJ2-2; v_gene: TRBV5-4; CDR3nt: TGTGCCAGCAGCTTGAATTTGAAGAACACCGGGGAGCTGTTTTTT; CDR3aa: CASSLNLKNTGELFF
len: 13; abundance: few; d_gene: -; j_gene: TRBJ2-1; v_gene: TRBV6-5; CDR3nt: TGTGCCAGCAGTTACTTGCCAGACAATGAGCAGTTCTTC; CDR3aa: CASSYLPDNEQFF
len: 12; abundance: -; d_gene: -; j_gene: TRBJ1-2; v_gene: TRBV7-9; CDR3nt: TGTGCCAGCAGTGGGGGTAGCTATGGCTACACCTTC; CDR3aa: CASSGGSYGYTF
len: 14; abundance: many; d_gene: -; j_gene: TRBJ1-5; v_gene: TRBV28; CDR3nt: TGTGCCAGCAGCCTAGGGGGGGTAGGCCAGCCCCAGCATTTT; CDR3aa: CASSLGGVGQPQHF
len: 16; abundance: -; d_gene: -; j_gene: TRBJ2-6; v_gene: TRBV7-2; CDR3nt: TGTGCCAGCACCCAAGGGGGGCTCTCTGGGGCCAACGTCCTGACTTTC; CDR3aa: CASTQGGLSGANVLTF
len: 14; abundance: few; d_gene: -; j_gene: TRBJ2-3; v_gene: TRBV24-1; CDR3nt: TGTGCCACCAGTGATTTCTGGGAAACAGATACGCAGTATTTT; CDR3aa: CATSDFWETDTQYF
len: 14; abundance: many; d_gene: -; j_gene: TRBJ1-5; v_gene: TRBV2; CDR3nt: TGTGCCAGCAGTGATAGGACCAGCAATCAGCCCCAGCATTTT; CDR3aa: CASSDRTSNQPQHF
len: 19; abundance: -; d_gene: TRBD2; j_gene: TRBJ2-1; v_gene: TRBV12-3/TRBV12-4; CDR3nt: TGTGCCAGCAGTGACTCGTCCGTTGTTGGAGCGGGAGTATACAATGAGCAGTTCTTC; CDR3aa: CASSDSSVVGAGVYNEQFF
len: 13; abundance: -; d_gene: -; j_gene: TRBJ1-1; v_gene: TRBV5-5; CDR3nt: TGTGCCAGCAGCTTCGGGACGAACACTGAAGCTTTCTTT; CDR3aa: CASSFGTNTEAFF
len: 14; abundance: few; d_gene: -; j_gene: TRBJ2-7; v_gene: TRBV7-2; CDR3nt: TGTGCCAGCAGCTCGCAGGGGGGCCCCTACGAGCAGTACTTC; CDR3aa: CASSSQGGPYEQYF
len: 18; abundance: -; d_gene: -; j_gene: TRBJ2-2; v_gene: TRBV7-9; CDR3nt: TGTGCCAGCAGCTCCACTACATGGGGCCCCGCGAACACCGGGGAGCTGTTTTTT; CDR3aa: CASSSTTWGPANTGELFF
len: 16; abundance: many; d_gene: TRBD2; j_gene: TRBJ2-3; v_gene: TRBV19; CDR3nt: TGTGCCAGTAGCGAATTTAGCGGGAGCGGAGGAGATACGCAGTATTTT; CDR3aa: CASSEFSGSGGDTQYF
len: 13; abundance: -; d_gene: -; j_gene: TRBJ2-1; v_gene: TRBV14; CDR3nt: TGTGCCAGCAGCCAACCCACGGGCGGTGAGCAGTTCTTC; CDR3aa: CASSQPTGGEQFF
len: 15; abundance: -; d_gene: TRBD2; j_gene: TRBJ2-1; v_gene: TRBV7-3; CDR3nt: TGTGCCAGCAGCTTATTGGGGACTAGGGTGAATGAGCAGTTCTTC; CDR3aa: CASSLLGTRVNEQFF
len: 15; abundance: -; d_gene: TRBD1; j_gene: TRBJ2-7; v_gene: TRBV28; CDR3nt: TGTGCCAGCAGTTCGCCGGACAGGAAGAGGGCCGAGCAGTACTTC; CDR3aa: CASSSPDRKRAEQYF
len: 13; abundance: -; d_gene: -; j_gene: TRBJ1-1; v_gene: TRBV7-9; CDR3nt: TGTGCCAGCAGTTCCCAGGAAAGAACTGAAGCTTTCTTT; CDR3aa: CASSSQERTEAFF
len: 17; abundance: -; d_gene: TRBD1; j_gene: TRBJ2-1; v_gene: TRBV28; CDR3nt: TGTGCCAGCAGTCCCAGGACAGGGGGGTTGATTAGTGATGAGCAGTTCTTC; CDR3aa: CASSPRTGGLISDEQFF
len: 17; abundance: -; d_gene: TRBD2; j_gene: TRBJ2-5; v_gene: TRBV11-1; CDR3nt: TGTGCCAGCAGCTCGGGACTAGCGGGCCCGACGAGGGAGACCCAGTACTTC; CDR3aa: CASSSGLAGPTRETQYF
len: 14; abundance: few; d_gene: -; j_gene: TRBJ2-5; v_gene: TRBV7-9; CDR3nt: TGTGCCAGCACCACGGACAGACCCCAAGAGACCCAGTACTTC; CDR3aa: CASTTDRPQETQYF
len: 15; abundance: many; d_gene: -; j_gene: TRBJ2-5; v_gene: TRBV27; CDR3nt: TGTGCCAGCAGTCCACTCGGGGACATTCAAGAGACCCAGTACTTC; CDR3aa: CASSPLGDIQETQYF
len: 15; abundance: -; d_gene: TRBD2; j_gene: TRBJ2-3; v_gene: TRBV7-9; CDR3nt: TGTGCCAGCAGCTTCGATGGCGGGAGTGCAGATACGCAGTATTTT; CDR3aa: CASSFDGGSADTQYF
len: 13; abundance: -; d_gene: -; j_gene: TRBJ1-1; v_gene: TRBV11-2; CDR3nt: TGTGCCAGCAGCTCCGTCTTTGTGACTGAAGCTTTCTTT; CDR3aa: CASSSVFVTEAFF
len: 14; abundance: -; d_gene: -; j_gene: TRBJ2-5; v_gene: TRBV2; CDR3nt: TGTGCCAGCAGTGAAGGGCCTAAAGGGGAGACCCAGTACTTC; CDR3aa: CASSEGPKGETQYF
len: 17; abundance: few; d_gene: TRBD1; j_gene: TRBJ1-1; v_gene: TRBV6-6; CDR3nt: TGTGCCAGCAGTTACCCTCAAACCAGGGGGCGGAACACTGAAGCTTTCTTT; CDR3aa: CASSYPQTRGRNTEAFF
len: 14; abundance: few; d_gene: -; j_gene: TRBJ2-5; v_gene: TRBV19; CDR3nt: TGTGCCAGTAGTCCGTCGCGAGGGCAAGAGACCCAGTACTTC; CDR3aa: CASSPSRGQETQYF
len: 12; abundance: few; d_gene: -; j_gene: TRBJ1-1; v_gene: TRBV7-9; CDR3nt: TGTGCCAGCAGCCCCTTAAGGACTGAAGCTTTCTTT; CDR3aa: CASSPLRTEAFF
len: 15; abundance: -; d_gene: TRBD1; j_gene: TRBJ2-6; v_gene: TRBV5-1; CDR3nt: TGCGCCAGCAGCCCAAGGGGGCTCGGGGCCAACGTCCTGACTTTC; CDR3aa: CASSPRGLGANVLTF
len: 15; abundance: few; d_gene: TRBD1; j_gene: TRBJ1-4; v_gene: TRBV7-9; CDR3nt: TGTGCCAGCAGCTCACAGGGGGGGGTGTCTGAAAAACTGTTTTTT; CDR3aa: CASSSQGGVSEKLFF
len: 17; abundance: -; d_gene: TRBD2; j_gene: TRBJ2-5; v_gene: TRBV11-2; CDR3nt: TGTGCCAGCAGCGGACGGGGGGCTAGCGGGAGCCAAGAGACCCAGTACTTC; CDR3aa: CASSGRGASGSQETQYF
len: 11; abundance: -; d_gene: TRBD1; j_gene: TRBJ1-1; v_gene: TRBV6-6; CDR3nt: TGTGCCAGCAGTCGGACAGGGCAAGCTTTCTTT; CDR3aa: CASSRTGQAFF
len: 15; abundance: few; d_gene: -; j_gene: TRBJ2-1; v_gene: TRBV25-1; CDR3nt: TGTGCCAGCAGTGAAAACGACAGGCCGAACAATGAGCAGTTCTTC; CDR3aa: CASSENDRPNNEQFF
len: 15; abundance: -; d_gene: -; j_gene: TRBJ2-1; v_gene: TRBV20-1; CDR3nt: TGCAGTGCTAGTACGTCCACCGAGGTGGAGTTCGAGCAGTTCTTC; CDR3aa: CSASTSTEVEFEQFF
len: 13; abundance: -; d_gene: -; j_gene: TRBJ2-3; v_gene: TRBV28; CDR3nt: TGTGCCAGCAGCCCACGGTTCCCAGATACGCAGTATTTT; CDR3aa: CASSPRFPDTQYF
len: 13; abundance: -; d_gene: -; j_gene: TRBJ1-4; v_gene: TRBV6-5; CDR3nt: TGTGCCAGCAGGGCAGGGTGGGATGAAAAACTGTTTTTT; CDR3aa: CASRAGWDEKLFF
len: 12; abundance: -; d_gene: -; j_gene: TRBJ1-1; v_gene: TRBV7-8; CDR3nt: TGTGCCAGCAGCTTACGGGACTTAAAAGCTTTCTTT; CDR3aa: CASSLRDLKAFF
len: 16; abundance: -; d_gene: -; j_gene: TRBJ2-2; v_gene: TRBV5-1; CDR3nt: TGCGCCAGCAGCTTGTCCAGGGGATCGAACACCGGGGAGCTGTTTTTT; CDR3aa: CASSLSRGSNTGELFF
len: 18; abundance: few; d_gene: -; j_gene: TRBJ1-3; v_gene: TRBV25-1; CDR3nt: TGTGCCAGCAGTGAAAGTTACCCGACACAGGTCTCTGGAAACACCATATATTTT; CDR3aa: CASSESYPTQVSGNTIYF
len: 16; abundance: -; d_gene: -; j_gene: TRBJ2-5; v_gene: TRBV5-1; CDR3nt: TGCGCCAGCAGTATCGGAGGGTCCGGGACCGTCAAGACCCAGTACTTC; CDR3aa: CASSIGGSGTVKTQYF
len: 14; abundance: few; d_gene: -; j_gene: TRBJ2-5; v_gene: TRBV12-3/TRBV12-4; CDR3nt: TGTGCCAGCAGTTTTCGTCAGGGGTCAGAGACCCAGTACTTC; CDR3aa: CASSFRQGSETQYF
len: 12; abundance: -; d_gene: -; j_gene: TRBJ2-3; v_gene: TRBV11-1; CDR3nt: TGTGCCAGCAGCGCCCGCGCAGATACGCAGTATTTT; CDR3aa: CASSARADTQYF
len: 14; abundance: few; d_gene: -; j_gene: TRBJ2-7; v_gene: TRBV6-8; CDR3nt: TGTGCCAGCAGTTACGACTACCTGACCTACGAGCAGTACTTC; CDR3aa: CASSYDYLTYEQYF
len: 14; abundance: -; d_gene: -; j_gene: TRBJ1-1; v_gene: TRBV5-1; CDR3nt: TGCGCCAGCAGCTTGGACAGGTTGGGGACTGAAGCTTTCTTT; CDR3aa: CASSLDRLGTEAFF
len: 19; abundance: -; d_gene: -; j_gene: TRBJ2-2; v_gene: TRBV20-1; CDR3nt: TGCAGTGCTAGGCCCCGGGACCGTCACCGGATCCGCCTGACCGGGGAGCTGTTTTTT; CDR3aa: CSARPRDRHRIRLTGELFF
len: 15; abundance: -; d_gene: -; j_gene: TRBJ2-2; v_gene: TRBV2; CDR3nt: TGTGCCAGCAGTGCTGGGGGGCTAAGGACCGGGGAGCTGTTTTTT; CDR3aa: CASSAGGLRTGELFF
len: 17; abundance: -; d_gene: TRBD1; j_gene: TRBJ1-5; v_gene: TRBV19; CDR3nt: TGTGCCAGTAGTATAGTCCCGGACAGGGGGCTCGGTCAGCCCCAGCATTTT; CDR3aa: CASSIVPDRGLGQPQHF
len: 15; abundance: -; d_gene: TRBD1; j_gene: TRBJ1-2; v_gene: TRBV28; CDR3nt: TGTGCCAGCAGTCTCGGACTAGGGACAGGGGGTGGCTACACCTTC; CDR3aa: CASSLGLGTGGGYTF
len: 14; abundance: few; d_gene: -; j_gene: TRBJ2-3; v_gene: TRBV7-2; CDR3nt: TGTGCCAGCAGCTTATCTAGAAGCACAGATACGCAGTATTTT; CDR3aa: CASSLSRSTDTQYF
len: 14; abundance: many; d_gene: TRBD1; j_gene: TRBJ2-1; v_gene: TRBV7-2; CDR3nt: TGTGCCAGCAGCTTAGGCAACAGGGGGGACGAGCAGTTCTTC; CDR3aa: CASSLGNRGDEQFF
len: 15; abundance: -; d_gene: TRBD2; j_gene: TRBJ2-2; v_gene: TRBV24-1; CDR3nt: TGTGCCACCAGTCAAAGTCCTAGCGGGCGCGGGGAGCTGTTTTTT; CDR3aa: CATSQSPSGRGELFF
len: 15; abundance: many; d_gene: -; j_gene: TRBJ1-5; v_gene: TRBV28; CDR3nt: TGTGCCAGCAAAGACCGGGCGGATAGCAATCAGCCCCAGCATTTT; CDR3aa: CASKDRADSNQPQHF